Included here is one T cell receptor (beta chain) sequence, with context. Germline values: CDR1 DFQATT, CDR2 SNEGSKA (reference sequence). This CDR3 is 14 amino acids long. Trimming removed 2 bases from V and 4 bases from J; junction bases left unmatched: 6. The record originates from a study of blood T cells in healthy people across ages. For the second PCR, which ran for roughly 6 to 12 cycles, a sample-barcoded 5' primer and a J-beta primer mix were used. Paired-end reads containing CDR3 totaled no fewer than 2.5 million for each sample. Using its own MiXCR run on the 5' RACE reads, TCRdb lists one record per CDR3 protein. Of 750,000 to 950,000 distinct CDR3 sequences in the sample, more than 25% were seen once. The sample was also reused in another study, on T cells of mothers and their children. As that study records: Samples were obtained from three healthy Caucasian mothers and their six children.

The TCR sequence derives from a boy aged 10-17 years in good health. Source material: blood. The chain links TRBV20-1 to TRBJ2-7; 9 bases match TRBD2. The CDR3 nucleotides are TGCAGTGCTAGACGCAGCGGGGGGCTATACGAGCAGTACTTC. Translating it yields CSARRSGGLYEQYF.